This T cell receptor (beta chain) was sequenced during a study of T cell responses to AZD1222 COVID-19 vaccine. General study findings and limits: Most donors were white British and more were female, and clonal diversity was possibly underestimated.

Produced via immunoSEQ multiplex PCR; TCRdb's table is partial and in-frame only. This sample has approximately 70,000 clones; 70% to 90% occur once, and the top ten carry approximately 11%. Germline V gene data show CDR1 as MDHEN and CDR2 as SYDVKM. The CDR3 runs to 17 residues. V gave up 10 bases and J gave up 3 bases, with 27 bases separating them. In regard to this clone: Its antigen is unknown.

Sequenced material: peripheral blood, taken 28 days after the second dose of the MenACWY control vaccine. This clonotype originated in an adult who received the MenACWY meningococcal vaccine as a control. The V and J genes are TRBV28 and TRBJ1-2; a weak D match, TRBD1 (5 bases). CDR3 in amino acids: CATNKYSLIQGDYGYTF. CDR3 DNA sequence: TGTGCCACCAACAAATATTCCCTAATTCAGGGTGACTATGGCTACACCTTC.